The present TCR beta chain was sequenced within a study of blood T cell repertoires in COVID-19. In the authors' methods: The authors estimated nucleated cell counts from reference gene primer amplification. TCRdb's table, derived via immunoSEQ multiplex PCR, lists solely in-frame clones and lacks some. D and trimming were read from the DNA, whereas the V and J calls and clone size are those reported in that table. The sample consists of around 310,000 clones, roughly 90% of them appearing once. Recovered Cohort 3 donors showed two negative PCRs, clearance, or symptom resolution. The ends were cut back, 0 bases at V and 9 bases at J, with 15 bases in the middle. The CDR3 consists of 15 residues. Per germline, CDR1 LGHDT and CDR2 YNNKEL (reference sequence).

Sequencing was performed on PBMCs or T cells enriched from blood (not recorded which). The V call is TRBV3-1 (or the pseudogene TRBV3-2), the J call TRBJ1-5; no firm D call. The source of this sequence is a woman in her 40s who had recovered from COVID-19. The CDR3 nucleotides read TGTGCCAGCAGCCAAGATCTGGGAGGGCTGAGGCCCCAGCATTTT. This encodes CASSQDLGGLRPQHF.